This TCR beta chain derives from a study of blood T cell repertoires in COVID-19. Study-wide background: Donors in the United States, Italy and Spain gave samples during acute or convalescent COVID-19. The cDNA or gDNA used as material had been derived from T cells, B-cell-depleted T cells, or PBMCs.

This clone showed up just a few times. Original methodology: Reference gene primers were amplified, and this amplification served to estimate nucleated cell counts. The protocol was immunoSEQ multiplex PCR, while the TCRdb copy is restricted to in-frame clones and leaves out a portion. The V and J calls and clone size were taken over from that table, and D and trimming were inferred from the DNA. The sample lists more than 70,000 clones, over 70% occurring once. The ends were cut back, 5 bases at V and 5 bases at J, with 9 bases in the middle. This CDR3 contains 12 residues. CDR1 and CDR2 (germline): MDHEN, SYDVKM.

This clonotype was sampled from a human donor in a cohort sampled during active COVID-19. Sample: peripheral blood. V usage is TRBV28 and J usage is TRBJ1-1; D is perhaps TRBD1 (5 bases). CDR3 sequence (DNA): TGTGCCAGCAGTAGTAGGGGAACTGAAGCTTTCTTT. Its protein is CASSSRGTEAFF.